Listed below are T cell receptor beta chains from one sample, sequenced in a study of shared clonotypes between healthy human individuals. The data were produced by immunoSEQ multiplex PCR, yet TCRdb's version contains in-frame clones alone and is incomplete. The table has about 1.5 million clones, 95% to 97% seen once. The sequencing sample was made of naive CD4+ T cells sorted from blood. The source of these receptors is a man aged 30 to 45 in good health. The CDR3 runs from the conserved cysteine through the conserved F or W.

J gene,V gene,CDR3 protein
TRBJ1-5,TRBV5-1,CASSLAPGPGEPQHF
TRBJ2-3,TRBV5-6,CASSIGPSTDTQYF
TRBJ2-1,TRBV7-2,CASSSNPLAGVVSNEQFF
TRBJ2-7,TRBV28,CASSFGGVIYEQYF
TRBJ1-1,TRBV5-1,CASSLLTANTEAFF
TRBJ2-7,TRBV7-9,CASSLGATVYEQYF
TRBJ2-1,TRBV6-5,CATLSIGGGEQFF
TRBJ2-2,TRBV4-3,CASSQDPPPNTGELFF
TRBJ2-5,TRBV13,CASSPTWVGQETQYF
TRBJ2-5,TRBV11-2,CASSRGQGIKETQYF
TRBJ2-7,TRBV19,CASSNGLARTYEQYF
TRBJ2-7,TRBV18,CASSPLQATYEQYF
TRBJ2-3,TRBV5-1,CASSLGGGSSTDTQYF
TRBJ2-7,TRBV20-1,CSNRRAYEQYF
TRBJ1-1,TRBV5-1,CASSLQSLADTEAFF